This is a list of T cell receptor beta chains from one sample in a study of blood T cell repertoires in COVID-19. The method was immunoSEQ multiplex PCR; TCRdb's version includes in-frame clones alone and lacks a portion of them. The table includes about 98,000 clones, approximately 80% detected once. The sequenced sample consisted of peripheral blood. These receptors all stem from a man in his sixties with active or convalescent COVID-19. The CDR3 runs from the conserved cysteine through the conserved F or W. Fields, in order: D gene, clone size, J gene, V gene, CDR3 protein, CDR3 DNA. The D gene is left open where the match is weak. A clone size is listed for some rows: how often the clone was seen (once, few, many), or a class if it is expanded.

TRBD1 - TRBJ1-1 TRBV28 CASILQGGNTEAFF TGTGCCAGTATTTTACAGGGGGGGAACACTGAAGCTTTCTTT
TRBD2 - TRBJ2-1 TRBV6-6 CASSYGGRGHEQFF TGTGCCAGCAGTTACGGGGGGAGGGGCCATGAGCAGTTCTTC
- once TRBJ2-1 TRBV12-3/TRBV12-4 CASGQSSYNEQFF TGTGCCAGCGGGCAGAGCTCCTACAATGAGCAGTTCTTC
TRBD1 - TRBJ2-1 TRBV12-3/TRBV12-4 CASSQTGQQFF TGTGCCAGCAGTCAGACAGGGCAGCAGTTCTTC
- - TRBJ2-7 TRBV3-1/TRBV3-2 CASSQGGFSTISYEQYF TGTGCCAGCAGCCAAGGCGGTTTTTCTACAATCTCCTACGAGCAGTACTTC
- - TRBJ1-2 TRBV12-3/TRBV12-4 CASSPNIAVGYTF TGTGCCAGCAGTCCTAATATAGCGGTTGGCTACACCTTC
- - TRBJ2-5 TRBV5-1 CASSLGTPYQETQYF TGCGCCAGCAGCTTGGGGACACCGTACCAAGAGACCCAGTACTTC
- - TRBJ1-6 TRBV14 CASSQDRGSNNSPLHF TGTGCCAGCAGCCAAGATAGGGGCAGTAATAATTCACCCCTCCACTTT
- - TRBJ1-1 TRBV9 CASSTLPDSLNTEAFF TGTGCCAGCAGCACCTTACCGGACAGCTTGAACACTGAAGCTTTCTTT
- - TRBJ1-4 TRBV7-2 CASSSSQGTTNEKLFF TGTGCCAGCAGCTCCTCACAGGGCACAACTAATGAAAAACTGTTTTTT
- - TRBJ2-5 TRBV12-3/TRBV12-4 CASSLRETQYF TGTGCCAGCAGTTTACGGGAGACCCAGTACTTC
TRBD1 - TRBJ1-1 TRBV6-6 CASSYPGQGGTEAFF TGTGCCAGCAGTTACCCCGGACAGGGGGGCACTGAAGCTTTCTTT
- - TRBJ2-5 TRBV11-3 CASSPGRGFKETQYF TGTGCCAGCAGCCCCGGCAGGGGATTCAAGGAGACCCAGTACTTC
TRBD2 many TRBJ2-1 TRBV2 CASSNPLAGLSYNEQFF TGTGCCAGCAGTAACCCCCTAGCGGGACTCTCCTACAATGAGCAGTTCTTC
- - TRBJ2-2 TRBV30 CAWSAKGRRKDEGRSTGELFF TGTGCCTGGAGTGCCAAGGGACGGCGAAAGGATGAGGGGAGGTCCACCGGGGAGCTGTTTTTT
- - TRBJ2-1 TRBV6-6 CASTTLRGEQFF TGTGCCAGCACCACCCTACGAGGTGAGCAGTTCTTC
- few TRBJ2-5 TRBV18 CASSPRVRETQYF TGTGCCAGCTCACCCAGGGTACGAGAGACCCAGTACTTC
TRBD1 - TRBJ1-2 TRBV6-1 CASSETGVYGYTF TGTGCCAGCAGTGAGACAGGGGTCTATGGCTACACCTTC
TRBD2 - TRBJ2-1 TRBV20-1 CSASLPGGLSYNEQFF TGCAGTGCTAGTTTACCGGGAGGACTCTCCTACAATGAGCAGTTCTTC
TRBD1 - TRBJ1-3 TRBV18 CASSPTGVAGNTIYF TGTGCCAGCTCACCTACAGGGGTAGCCGGAAACACCATATATTTT
TRBD2 - TRBJ2-7 TRBV12-5 CASGQSSSGTYEQYF TGTGCTAGTGGTCAATCCTCTAGCGGGACCTACGAGCAGTACTTC
- - TRBJ1-2 TRBV19 CASSDPSGGDYGYTF TGTGCCAGTAGTGACCCCTCGGGGGGCGACTATGGCTACACCTTC
- many TRBJ1-2 TRBV7-2 CASSLDPSPYGYTF TGTGCCAGCAGCTTAGATCCCAGTCCCTATGGCTACACCTTC
TRBD2 - TRBJ2-5 TRBV5-4 CASSRPGLAGGETQYF TGTGCCAGCAGCCGACCGGGACTAGCGGGAGGCGAGACCCAGTACTTC
- - TRBJ1-2 TRBV6-2/TRBV6-3 CASSYQHQGRFSGYTF TGTGCCAGCAGTTACCAGCACCAGGGGCGCTTCAGTGGCTACACCTTC
- - TRBJ1-5 TRBV3-1/TRBV3-2 CASSQAHGPQHF TGTGCCAGCAGCCAAGCCCACGGGCCCCAGCATTTT
TRBD1 few TRBJ1-4 TRBV5-1 CASSLGGTGLNEKLFF TGCGCCAGCAGCTTGGGGGGGACAGGCCTTAATGAAAAACTGTTTTTT
- few TRBJ2-5 TRBV12-5 CASGLDGKQETQYF TGTGCTAGTGGTCTGGACGGGAAACAAGAGACCCAGTACTTC
- - TRBJ2-3 TRBV6-6 CASTRLRDTQYF TGTGCCAGCACCCGACTAAGGGATACGCAGTATTTT
TRBD2 - TRBJ2-7 TRBV28 CASSPWTSEGHEQYF TGTGCCAGCAGTCCCTGGACTAGCGAGGGCCACGAGCAGTACTTC
TRBD1 - TRBJ1-3 TRBV19 CASSMIGQGTGNTIYF TGTGCCAGTAGTATGATCGGACAGGGGACGGGAAACACCATATATTTT
TRBD1 - TRBJ2-7 TRBV27 CASSLDRGHGEQYF TGTGCCAGCAGTTTAGACAGGGGGCATGGCGAGCAGTACTTC
- few TRBJ1-2 TRBV10-3 CAISDPGNYGYTF TGTGCCATCAGTGATCCAGGGAACTATGGCTACACCTTC
- - TRBJ2-3 TRBV20-1 CSASNGPGGTQYF TGCAGTGCTAGTAATGGCCCCGGAGGGACGCAGTATTTT
- - TRBJ2-2 TRBV19 CASSIGSGGNTGELFF TGTGCCAGTAGTATAGGAAGCGGCGGCAACACCGGGGAGCTGTTTTTT
TRBD2 - TRBJ2-3 TRBV7-9 CASIPSGNTDTQYF TGTGCCAGCATCCCTAGCGGGAACACAGATACGCAGTATTTT
- - TRBJ1-2 TRBV10-1 CASSDELNYGYTF TGCGCCAGCAGTGACGAGTTAAACTATGGCTACACCTTC
- few TRBJ2-6 TRBV7-9 CASSKMMDRANVLTF TGTGCCAGCAGCAAAATGATGGACAGGGCCAACGTCCTGACTTTC
TRBD2 - TRBJ2-5 TRBV5-1 CASSNGRPQETQYF TGCGCCAGCAGTAACGGGAGGCCCCAAGAGACCCAGTACTTC
- - TRBJ2-1 TRBV19 CASSIGLGEASYNEQFF TGTGCCAGTAGTATAGGCTTAGGGGAGGCCTCCTACAATGAGCAGTTCTTC
- - TRBJ2-1 TRBV20-1 CSASKGDYLYNEQFF TGCAGTGCTAGTAAGGGGGACTATTTGTACAATGAGCAGTTCTTC
TRBD1 - TRBJ1-2 TRBV19 CASLEGTEGYTF TGTGCCAGTTTGGAGGGGACAGAAGGCTACACCTTC
- - TRBJ2-5 TRBV4-3 CASSQDTATRTQYF TGCGCCAGCAGCCAAGATACCGCCACCAGGACCCAGTACTTC
TRBD2 - TRBJ2-2 TRBV6-4 CASSDSRLAGGPSGTGELFF TGTGCCAGCAGTGACTCGCGTCTAGCGGGAGGGCCATCTGGTACCGGGGAGCTGTTTTTT
TRBD2 - TRBJ2-7 TRBV7-7 CASSPGLVGDEQYF TGTGCTAGCAGCCCCGGACTAGTTGGCGACGAGCAGTACTTC
- - TRBJ2-1 TRBV5-1 CASSLAVSSYNEQFF TGCGCCAGCAGCTTGGCCGTGAGCTCCTACAATGAGCAGTTCTTC
TRBD2 few TRBJ2-1 TRBV28 CASSSSGVSSYNEQFF TGTGCCAGCAGTTCTAGCGGGGTGAGCTCCTACAATGAGCAGTTCTTC
TRBD1 - TRBJ1-2 TRBV19 CASSSDRAYGYTF TGTGCCAGTAGTTCTGACAGGGCCTATGGCTACACCTTC
TRBD2 - TRBJ2-1 TRBV10-3 CAISGSFSGNFNGEQFF TGTGCCATCAGTGGGAGTTTTAGCGGGAATTTTAATGGTGAGCAGTTCTTC